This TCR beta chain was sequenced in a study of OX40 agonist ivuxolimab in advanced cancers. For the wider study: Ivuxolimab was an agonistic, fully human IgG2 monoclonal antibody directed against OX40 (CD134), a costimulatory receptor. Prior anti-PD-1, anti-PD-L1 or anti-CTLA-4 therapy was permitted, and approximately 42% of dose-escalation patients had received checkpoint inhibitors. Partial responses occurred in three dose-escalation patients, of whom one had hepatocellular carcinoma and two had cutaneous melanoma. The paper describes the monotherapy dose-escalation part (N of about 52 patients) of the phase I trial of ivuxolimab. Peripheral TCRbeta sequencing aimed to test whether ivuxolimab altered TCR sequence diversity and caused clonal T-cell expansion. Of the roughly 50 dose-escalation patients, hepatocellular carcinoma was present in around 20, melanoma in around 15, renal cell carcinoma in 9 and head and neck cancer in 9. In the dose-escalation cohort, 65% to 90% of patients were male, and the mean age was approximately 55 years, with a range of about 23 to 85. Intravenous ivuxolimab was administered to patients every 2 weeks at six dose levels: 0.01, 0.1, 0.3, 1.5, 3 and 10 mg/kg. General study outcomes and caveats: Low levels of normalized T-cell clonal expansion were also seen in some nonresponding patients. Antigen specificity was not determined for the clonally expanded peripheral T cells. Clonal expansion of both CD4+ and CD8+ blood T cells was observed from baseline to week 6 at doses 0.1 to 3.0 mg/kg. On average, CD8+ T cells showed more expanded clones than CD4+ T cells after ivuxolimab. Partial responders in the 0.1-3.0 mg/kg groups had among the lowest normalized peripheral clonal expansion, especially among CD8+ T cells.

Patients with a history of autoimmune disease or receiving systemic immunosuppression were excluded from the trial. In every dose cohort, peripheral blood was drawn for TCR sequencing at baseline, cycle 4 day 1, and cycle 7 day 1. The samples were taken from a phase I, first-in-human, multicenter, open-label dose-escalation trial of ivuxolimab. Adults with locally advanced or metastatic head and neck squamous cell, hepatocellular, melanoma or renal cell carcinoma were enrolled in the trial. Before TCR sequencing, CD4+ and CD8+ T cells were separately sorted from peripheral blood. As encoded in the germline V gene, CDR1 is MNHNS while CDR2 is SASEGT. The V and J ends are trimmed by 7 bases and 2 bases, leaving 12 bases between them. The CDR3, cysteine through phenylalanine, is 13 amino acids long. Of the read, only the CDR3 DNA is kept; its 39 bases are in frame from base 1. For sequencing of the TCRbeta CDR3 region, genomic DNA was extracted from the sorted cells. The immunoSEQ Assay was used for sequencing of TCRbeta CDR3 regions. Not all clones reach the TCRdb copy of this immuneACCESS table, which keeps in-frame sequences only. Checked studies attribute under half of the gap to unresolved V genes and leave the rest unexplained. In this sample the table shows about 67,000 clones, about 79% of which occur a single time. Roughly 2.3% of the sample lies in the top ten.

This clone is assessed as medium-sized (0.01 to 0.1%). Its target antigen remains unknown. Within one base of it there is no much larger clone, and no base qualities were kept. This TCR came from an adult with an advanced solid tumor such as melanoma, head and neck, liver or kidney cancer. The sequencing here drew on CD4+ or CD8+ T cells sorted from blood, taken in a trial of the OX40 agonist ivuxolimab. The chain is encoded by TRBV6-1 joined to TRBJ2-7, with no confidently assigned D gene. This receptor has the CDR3 CASTERQTYEQYF. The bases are TGTGCCAGCACGGAGAGGCAGACCTACGAGCAGTACTTC.